The sequence of this T cell receptor (beta chain) was determined in a study of blood T cell repertoires in COVID-19 (TCRdb year 2020). Regarding the complete study: The collaborator samples originated in the United States, Italy and Spain and spanned the acute and convalescent phases of COVID-19. The material from the prospective study consisted of cDNA or gDNA derived from T cells, B-cell-depleted T cells, or PBMCs. Deeply sampled blood TCRbeta repertoires from subjects exposed to, actively infected with, or recovered from COVID-19 were included in the dataset. The repertoires were released in a freely available public database intended as a resource for research on the immune response to SARS-CoV-2. Samples came from the ongoing ImmuneRACE study (first 160 participants) plus 1,254 subjects from 6 global collaborators. The sample metadata nearly always contained a de-identified subject ID, COVID-19 status, age in years and sex. Where available, HLA class I and class II types were taken from metadata supplied by the sample provider and were not determined by assay-based typing. Paper-wide results and their limitations: Clinical and demographic metadata were provided uncurated, with the amount varying by source and participant.

Participants in the prospective study were enrolled through a virtual design, were aged about 18 to 89 years, and lived in roughly 26 United States geographic areas. Cohort assignment in the prospective study relied on participant-reported clinical history from a screening survey and a study questionnaire. In the prospective study, whole blood, serum and a nasopharyngeal or oropharyngeal swab were collected from each participant by mobile phlebotomists. Prospective study participants could optionally give additional blood draws and questionnaires over a roughly 2-month period. Prospective study blood samples were shipped either frozen or at room temperature before DNA extraction. The immunoSEQ Assay, a bias-controlled multiplex PCR, was used to amplify TCRbeta CDR3 regions from genomic DNA. Processing in the source paper ran as follows. Within the assay, amplification of reference gene primers was used to estimate how many nucleated cells each sample contained. Sequence reads were collapsed and filtered to measure the absolute abundance of every unique TCRbeta CDR3 rearrangement. For each sample, productive Simpson clonality was calculated as the square root of Simpson's diversity index over productive rearrangements. Not all clones reach the TCRdb copy of this immuneACCESS table, which keeps in-frame sequences only. Checked studies attribute under half of the gap to unresolved V genes and leave the rest unexplained. For V, J and clone size, that table is used; D and trimming come from the DNA. Recorded for this sample are roughly 280,000 clones; around 90% of them occurred a single time. The top ten clonotypes cover roughly 4% of the sample.

V is shortened by 7 bases, J by 3 bases, and the region joining them spans 10 bases. CDR1 and CDR2 (MNHEY, SVGAGI) derive from the germline V gene. Counted from cysteine to phenylalanine, this CDR3 has 13 amino acids. Of all the DNA, just the CDR3 is kept, 39 bases in frame from base 1. Only one count was recorded for this clone. Its antigen remains undetermined. No base quality values were provided; no much bigger clone lies one nucleotide off. This chain joins TRBV6-5 to TRBJ1-5, with no confident D gene call. This receptor was taken from a young woman with acute COVID-19. The sample comprised PBMCs or T cells enriched from blood (not recorded which). For the CDR3, the sequence is CASTTVDNQPQHF. The nucleotide sequence is given as TGTGCCAGCACCACCGTAGACAATCAGCCCCAGCATTTT.